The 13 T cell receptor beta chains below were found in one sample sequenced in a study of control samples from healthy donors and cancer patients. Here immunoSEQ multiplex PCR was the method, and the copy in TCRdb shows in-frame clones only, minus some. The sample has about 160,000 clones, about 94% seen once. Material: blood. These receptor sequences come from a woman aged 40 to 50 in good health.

CDR3 loop: CASSLTSYSYNSPLHF. Here the CDR3 DNA reads TGTGCCAGCAGCTTAACCTCTTACTCCTATAATTCACCCCTCCACTTT. The V gene is TRBV7-8, the J gene TRBJ1-6; D gene ambiguous. CDR1 SGHVS and CDR2 FQNEAQ come from the germline V gene. V was clipped by 2 bases and J by 0 bases, with 8 bases between them. The CDR3 covers 16 residues.

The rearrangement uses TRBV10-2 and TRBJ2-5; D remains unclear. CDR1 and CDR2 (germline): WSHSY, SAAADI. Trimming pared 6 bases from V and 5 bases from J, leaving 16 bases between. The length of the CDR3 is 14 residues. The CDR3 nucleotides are TGCGCCAGCAGACCCCTTCTAGATCAGGAGACCCAGTACTTC. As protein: CASRPLLDQETQYF.

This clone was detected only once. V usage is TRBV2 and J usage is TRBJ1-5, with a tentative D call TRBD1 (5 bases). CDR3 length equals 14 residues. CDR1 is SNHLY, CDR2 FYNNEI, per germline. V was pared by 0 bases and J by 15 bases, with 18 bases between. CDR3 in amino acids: CASSEAPVGGVGHF. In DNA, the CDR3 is TGTGCCAGCAGTGAAGCGCCGGTCGGGGGGGTCGGGCATTTT.

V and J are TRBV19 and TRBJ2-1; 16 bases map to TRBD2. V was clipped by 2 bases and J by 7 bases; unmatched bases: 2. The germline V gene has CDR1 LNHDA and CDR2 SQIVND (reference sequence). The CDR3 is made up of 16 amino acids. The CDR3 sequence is CASSIPGLAGGNEQFF. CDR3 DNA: TGTGCCAGTAGTATACCGGGACTAGCGGGAGGGAATGAGCAGTTCTTC.

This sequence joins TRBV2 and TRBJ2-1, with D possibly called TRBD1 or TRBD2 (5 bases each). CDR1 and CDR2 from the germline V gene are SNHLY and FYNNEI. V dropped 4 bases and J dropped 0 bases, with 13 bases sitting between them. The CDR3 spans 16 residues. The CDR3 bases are TGTGCCAGCAGTGCCTGGGACCGAAGCTCCTACAATGAGCAGTTCTTC. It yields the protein CASSAWDRSSYNEQFF.

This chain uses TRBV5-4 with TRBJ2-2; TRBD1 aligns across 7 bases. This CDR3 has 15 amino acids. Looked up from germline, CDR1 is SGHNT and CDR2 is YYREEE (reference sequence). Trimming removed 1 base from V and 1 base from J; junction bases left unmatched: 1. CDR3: CASSLQGVNTGELFF. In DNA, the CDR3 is TGTGCCAGCAGCTTGCAGGGGGTGAACACCGGGGAGCTGTTTTTT.

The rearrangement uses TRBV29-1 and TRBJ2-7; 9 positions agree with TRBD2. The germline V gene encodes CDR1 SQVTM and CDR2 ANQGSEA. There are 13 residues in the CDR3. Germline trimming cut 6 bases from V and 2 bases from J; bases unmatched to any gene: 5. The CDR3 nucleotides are TGCAGCGTATTGTCTAGCGGGACCTACGAGCAGTACTTC. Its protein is CSVLSSGTYEQYF.

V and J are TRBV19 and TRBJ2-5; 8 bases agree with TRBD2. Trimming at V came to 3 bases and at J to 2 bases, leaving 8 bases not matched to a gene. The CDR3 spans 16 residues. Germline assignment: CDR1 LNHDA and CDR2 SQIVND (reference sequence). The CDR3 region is CASSMSGLGTQETQYF. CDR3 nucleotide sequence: TGTGCCAGTAGTATGTCGGGACTAGGGACTCAAGAGACCCAGTACTTC.

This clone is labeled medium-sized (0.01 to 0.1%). Written as DNA, the CDR3 is TGTGCCAGCAGTTACAGGGGTGCAGGATCCTATGGCTACACCTTC. Amino acid sequence: CASSYRGAGSYGYTF. The chain uses TRBV6-5 and TRBJ1-2; weak D call: TRBD1 (5 bases). This CDR3 has 15 amino acids. CDR1 is MNHEY, CDR2 SVGAGI, per germline. V was cut by 2 bases and J by 4 bases, with 14 bases left in between.

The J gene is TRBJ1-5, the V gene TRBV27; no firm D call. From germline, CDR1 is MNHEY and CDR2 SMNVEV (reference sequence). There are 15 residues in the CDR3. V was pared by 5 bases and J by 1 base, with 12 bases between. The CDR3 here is CASSAFLGSNQPQHF. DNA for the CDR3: TGTGCCAGCAGTGCGTTCCTCGGGAGCAATCAGCCCCAGCATTTT.

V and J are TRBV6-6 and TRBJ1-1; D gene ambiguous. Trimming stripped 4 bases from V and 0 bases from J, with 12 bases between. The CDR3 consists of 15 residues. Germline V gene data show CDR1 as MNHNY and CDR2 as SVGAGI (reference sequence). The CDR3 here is CASSSYDGMNTEAFF. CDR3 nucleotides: TGTGCCAGCAGTTCCTACGACGGAATGAACACTGAAGCTTTCTTT.

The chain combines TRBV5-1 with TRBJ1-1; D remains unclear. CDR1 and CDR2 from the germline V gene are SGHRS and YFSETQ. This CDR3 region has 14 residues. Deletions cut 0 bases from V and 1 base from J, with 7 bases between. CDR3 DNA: TGCGCCAGCAGCTTGGCCCCACAGAACACTGAAGCTTTCTTT. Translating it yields CASSLAPQNTEAFF.

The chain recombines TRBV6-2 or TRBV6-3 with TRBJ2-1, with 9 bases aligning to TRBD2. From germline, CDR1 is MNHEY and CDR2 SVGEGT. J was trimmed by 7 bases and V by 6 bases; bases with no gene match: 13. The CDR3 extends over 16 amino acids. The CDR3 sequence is CASRPSRGRAPNEQFF. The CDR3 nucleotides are TGTGCCAGCAGGCCTTCCCGCGGGAGGGCCCCAAATGAGCAGTTCTTC.